This T cell receptor (beta chain) appears in the sequencing data of a study of CD8+CD57+ T cells in acquired aplastic anemia. This clonotype was found a few times. TCR beta VDJ and CDR3 profiling used genomic DNA as template. TCRdb re-analysed the reads in MiXCR, keeping a single row per CDR3 protein. The table shows approximately 220,000 distinct CDR3 sequences, with approximately 51% occurring only once. Patients chosen for sequencing had shown CD8+CD57+ cell expansion by flow cytometry. The CDR3 covers 13 residues. The germline gives CDR1 DFQATT, CDR2 SNEGSKA (reference sequence). V lost 5 bases, J lost 2 bases, and 5 bases stayed unmatched.

This TCR derives from a human donor with aplastic anemia. The specimen was sorted CD4+, CD8+, or CD8+CD57+ T cells (not recorded which) from PBMCs. The chain carries TRBV20-1 and TRBJ1-1, with TRBD1 matching over 7 bases. The CDR3 bases are TGCAGTGCTGTTGGACAGGCTAACACTGAAGCTTTCTTT. Its translation is CSAVGQANTEAFF.